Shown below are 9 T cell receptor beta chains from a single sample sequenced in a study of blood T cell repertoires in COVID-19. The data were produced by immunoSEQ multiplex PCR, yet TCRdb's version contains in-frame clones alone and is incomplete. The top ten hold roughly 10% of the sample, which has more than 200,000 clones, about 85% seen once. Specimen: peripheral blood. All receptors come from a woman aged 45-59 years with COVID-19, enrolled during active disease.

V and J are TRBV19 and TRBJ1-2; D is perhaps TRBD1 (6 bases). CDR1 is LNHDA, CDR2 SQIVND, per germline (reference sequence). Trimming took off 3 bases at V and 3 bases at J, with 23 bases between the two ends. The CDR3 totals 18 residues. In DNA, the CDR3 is TGTGCCAGTAGTATGAAAGGACAGTACGGGTGGGACGACTATGGCTACACCTTC. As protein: CASSMKGQYGWDDYGYTF.

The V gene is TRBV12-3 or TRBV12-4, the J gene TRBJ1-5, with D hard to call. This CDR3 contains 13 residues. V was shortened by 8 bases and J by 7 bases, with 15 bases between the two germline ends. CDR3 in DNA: TGTGCCAGCGGCGCGTCGAGGCGGCAGCCCCAGCATTTT. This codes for CASGASRRQPQHF.

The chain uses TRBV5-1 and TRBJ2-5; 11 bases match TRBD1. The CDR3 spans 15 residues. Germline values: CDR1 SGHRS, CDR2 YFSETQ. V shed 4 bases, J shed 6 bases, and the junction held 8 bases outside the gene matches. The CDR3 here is CASSHPGQGGKTQYF. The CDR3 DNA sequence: TGCGCCAGCAGCCATCCGGGACAGGGGGGAAAGACCCAGTACTTC.

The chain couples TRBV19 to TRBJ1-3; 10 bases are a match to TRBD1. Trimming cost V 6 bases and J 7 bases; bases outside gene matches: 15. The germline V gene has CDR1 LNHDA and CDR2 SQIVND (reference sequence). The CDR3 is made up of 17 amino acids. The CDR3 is CASSAIGTGEGRNTIYF. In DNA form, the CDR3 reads TGTGCCAGTAGCGCGATAGGGACAGGGGAAGGTCGGAACACCATATATTTT.

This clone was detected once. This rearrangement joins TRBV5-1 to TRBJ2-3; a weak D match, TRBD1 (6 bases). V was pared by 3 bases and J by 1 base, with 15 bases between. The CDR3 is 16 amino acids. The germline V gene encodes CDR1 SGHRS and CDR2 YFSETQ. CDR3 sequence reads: CASSSPLTGRTDTQYF. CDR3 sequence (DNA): TGCGCCAGCAGCTCCCCTCTGACAGGCCGCACAGATACGCAGTATTTT.

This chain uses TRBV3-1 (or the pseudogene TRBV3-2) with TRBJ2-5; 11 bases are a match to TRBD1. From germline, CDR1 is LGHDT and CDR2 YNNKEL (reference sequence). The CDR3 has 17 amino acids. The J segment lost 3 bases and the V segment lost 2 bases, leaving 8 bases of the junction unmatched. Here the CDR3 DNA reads TGTGCCAGCAGCCAAAGCAGAGGGACAGGGGGGAAAGAGACCCAGTACTTC. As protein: CASSQSRGTGGKETQYF.

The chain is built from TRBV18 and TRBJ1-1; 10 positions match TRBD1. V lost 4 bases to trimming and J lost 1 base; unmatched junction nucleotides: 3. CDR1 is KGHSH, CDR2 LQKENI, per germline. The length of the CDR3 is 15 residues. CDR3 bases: TGTGCCAGCTCACTCGACAGGGGGCAGAACACTGAAGCTTTCTTT. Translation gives CASSLDRGQNTEAFF.

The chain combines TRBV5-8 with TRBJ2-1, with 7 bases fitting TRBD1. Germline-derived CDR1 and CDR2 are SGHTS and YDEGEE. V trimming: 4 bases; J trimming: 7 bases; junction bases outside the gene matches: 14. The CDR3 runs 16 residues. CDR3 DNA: TGTGCCAGCAGCCTACTCGACAGGGCGCTTTGGAATGAGCAGTTCTTC. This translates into CASSLLDRALWNEQFF.

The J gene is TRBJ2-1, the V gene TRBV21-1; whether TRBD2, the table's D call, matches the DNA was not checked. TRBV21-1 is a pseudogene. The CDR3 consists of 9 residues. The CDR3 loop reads CAWRLGAFF. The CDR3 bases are TGTGCCTGGCGTCTAGGCGCGTTCTTC.